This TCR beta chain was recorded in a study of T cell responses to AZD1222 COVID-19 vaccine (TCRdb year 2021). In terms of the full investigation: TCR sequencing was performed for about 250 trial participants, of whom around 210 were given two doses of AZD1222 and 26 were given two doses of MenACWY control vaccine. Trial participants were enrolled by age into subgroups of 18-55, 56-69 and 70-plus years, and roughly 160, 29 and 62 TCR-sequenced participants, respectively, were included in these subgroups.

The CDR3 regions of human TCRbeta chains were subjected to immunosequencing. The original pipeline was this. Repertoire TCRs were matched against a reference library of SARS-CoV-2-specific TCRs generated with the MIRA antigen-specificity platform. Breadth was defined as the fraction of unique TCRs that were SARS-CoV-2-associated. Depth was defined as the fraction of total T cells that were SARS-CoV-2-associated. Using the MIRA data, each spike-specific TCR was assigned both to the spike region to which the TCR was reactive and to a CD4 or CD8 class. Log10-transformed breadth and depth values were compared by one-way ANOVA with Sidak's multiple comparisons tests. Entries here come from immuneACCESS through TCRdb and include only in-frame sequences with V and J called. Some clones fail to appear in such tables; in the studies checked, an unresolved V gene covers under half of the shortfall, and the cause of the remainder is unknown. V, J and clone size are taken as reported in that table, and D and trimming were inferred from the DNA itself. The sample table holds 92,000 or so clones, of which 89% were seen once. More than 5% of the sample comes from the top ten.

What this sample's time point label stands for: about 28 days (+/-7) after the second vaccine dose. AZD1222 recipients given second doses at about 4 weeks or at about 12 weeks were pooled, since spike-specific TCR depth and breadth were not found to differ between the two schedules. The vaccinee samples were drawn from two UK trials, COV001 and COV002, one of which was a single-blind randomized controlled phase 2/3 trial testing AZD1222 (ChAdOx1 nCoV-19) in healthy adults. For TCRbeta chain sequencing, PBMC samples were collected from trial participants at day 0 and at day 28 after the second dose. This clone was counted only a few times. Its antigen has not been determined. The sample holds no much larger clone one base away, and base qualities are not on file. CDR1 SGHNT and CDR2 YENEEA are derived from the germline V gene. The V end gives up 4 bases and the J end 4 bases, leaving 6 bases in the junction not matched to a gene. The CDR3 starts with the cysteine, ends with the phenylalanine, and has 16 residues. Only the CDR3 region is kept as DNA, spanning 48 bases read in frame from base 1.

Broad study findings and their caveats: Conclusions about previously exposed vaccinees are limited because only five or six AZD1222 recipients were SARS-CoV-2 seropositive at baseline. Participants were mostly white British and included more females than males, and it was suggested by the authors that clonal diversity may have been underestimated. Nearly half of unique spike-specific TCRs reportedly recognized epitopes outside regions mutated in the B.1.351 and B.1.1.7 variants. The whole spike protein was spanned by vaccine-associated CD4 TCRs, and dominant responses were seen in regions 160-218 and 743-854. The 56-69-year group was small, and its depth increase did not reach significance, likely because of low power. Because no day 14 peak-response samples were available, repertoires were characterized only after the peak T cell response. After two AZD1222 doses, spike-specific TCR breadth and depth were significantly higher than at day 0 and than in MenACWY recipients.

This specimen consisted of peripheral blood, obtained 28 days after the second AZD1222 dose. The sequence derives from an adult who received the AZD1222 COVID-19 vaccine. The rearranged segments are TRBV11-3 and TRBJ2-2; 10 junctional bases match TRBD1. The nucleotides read TGTGCCAGCAGCTCCGGACAGGGGGTCGGCACCGGGGAGCTGTTTTTT. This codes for CASSSGQGVGTGELFF. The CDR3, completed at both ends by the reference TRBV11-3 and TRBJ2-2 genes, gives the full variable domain EAGVVQSPRYKIIEKKQPVAFWCNPISGHNTLYWYLQNLGQGPELLIRYENEEAVDDSQLPKDRFSAERLKGVDSTLKIQPAELGDSAVYLCASSSGQGVGTGELFFGEGSRLTVL.